The T cell receptor (beta chain) described here comes from a study of vaccination and CD4 T cells after COVID-19. Study-wide results and caveats: In median terms, SARS-CoV-2-reactive clonotypes went from about 20 to 38, a nonsignificant rise.

To note about this clonotype: Its target is not known.

Cultured CD4+ T cell DNA underwent sequencing with the Oncomine TCR Beta short-read assay. MiXCR, run by TCRdb on the PCR reads, gives a single entry per CDR3 protein. The table records 13,000 or so distinct CDR3 sequences, roughly 43% of them present only once. CDR3 length equals 15 residues. In germline, CDR1 is SGHTA, CDR2 FQGNSA. V dropped 3 bases and J dropped 4; count of bases not matched to a gene: 6. The treatment is: approximately nine-day PBMC culture with coronavirus spike peptide pools or control peptides (ViraFEST assay). Peptide-pool expansion of antigen-specific T cells preceded TCR sequencing in ViraFEST. Cell culture was performed with 2 million or so PBMCs per well in the presence of approximately 9.8 IU/ml IL-2 and about 9.4 ug/ml peptide pools.

Material: CD4+ T cells from blood, cultured in vitro. The receptor comes from a human donor who had recovered from COVID-19. The rearrangement links TRBV7-2 to TRBJ2-1; 7 positions match TRBD2. The CDR3 here is CASSFPGGIYNEQFF. The CDR3 DNA follows: TGTGCCAGCAGCTTTCCGGGAGGAATATACAATGAGCAGTTCTTC.